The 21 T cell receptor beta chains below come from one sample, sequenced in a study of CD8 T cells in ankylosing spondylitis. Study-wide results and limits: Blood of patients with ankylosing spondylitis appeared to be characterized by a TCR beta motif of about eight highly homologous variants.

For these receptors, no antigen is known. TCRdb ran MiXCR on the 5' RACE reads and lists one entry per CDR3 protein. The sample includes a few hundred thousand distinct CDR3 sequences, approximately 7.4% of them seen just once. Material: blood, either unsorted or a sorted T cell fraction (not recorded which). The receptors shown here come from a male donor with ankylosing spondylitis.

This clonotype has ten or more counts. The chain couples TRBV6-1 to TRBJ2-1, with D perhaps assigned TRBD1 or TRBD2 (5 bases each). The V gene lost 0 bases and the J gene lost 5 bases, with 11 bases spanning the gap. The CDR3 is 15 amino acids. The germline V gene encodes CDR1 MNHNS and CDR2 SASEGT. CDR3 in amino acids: CASSEAGDINNEQFF. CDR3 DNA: TGTGCCAGCAGTGAAGCGGGGGATATTAACAATGAGCAGTTCTTC.

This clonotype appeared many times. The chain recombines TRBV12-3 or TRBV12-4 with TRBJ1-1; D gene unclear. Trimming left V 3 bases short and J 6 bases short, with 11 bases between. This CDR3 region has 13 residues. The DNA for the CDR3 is TGTGCCAGCAGTTTTAACGCCGGATCTGAAGCTTTCTTT. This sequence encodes CASSFNAGSEAFF.

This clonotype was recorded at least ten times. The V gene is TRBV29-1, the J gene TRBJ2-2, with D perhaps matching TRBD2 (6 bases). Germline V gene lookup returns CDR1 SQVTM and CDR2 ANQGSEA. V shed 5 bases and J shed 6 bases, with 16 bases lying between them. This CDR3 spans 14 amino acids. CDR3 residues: CSVSGGVYPGELFF. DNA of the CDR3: TGCAGCGTTTCGGGCGGGGTGTACCCCGGGGAGCTGTTTTTT.

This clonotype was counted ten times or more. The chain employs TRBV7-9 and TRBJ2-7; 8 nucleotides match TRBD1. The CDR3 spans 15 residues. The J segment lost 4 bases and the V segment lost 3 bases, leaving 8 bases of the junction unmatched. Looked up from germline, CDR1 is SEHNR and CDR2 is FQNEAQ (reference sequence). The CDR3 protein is CASSLPLGQVYEQYF. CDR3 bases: TGTGCCAGCAGCTTGCCGCTGGGACAGGTATACGAGCAGTACTTC.

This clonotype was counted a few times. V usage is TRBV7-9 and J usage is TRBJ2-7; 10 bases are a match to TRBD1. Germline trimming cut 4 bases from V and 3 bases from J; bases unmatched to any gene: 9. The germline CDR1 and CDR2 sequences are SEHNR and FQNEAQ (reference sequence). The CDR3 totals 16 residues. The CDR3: CASSSTRDRGFYEQYF. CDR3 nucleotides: TGTGCCAGCAGCTCGACCCGGGACAGGGGTTTCTACGAGCAGTACTTC.

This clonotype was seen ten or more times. In nucleotides, the CDR3 is TGTGCCATCAGTTCCTACAGGGCCCGCTCTGGGGCCAACGTCCTGACTTTC. Protein product: CAISSYRARSGANVLTF. The V and J genes are TRBV10-3 and TRBJ2-6, with TRBD1 as a possible D gene (6 bases). The CDR3 has 17 amino acids. V was trimmed by 5 bases and J by 0 bases, leaving 14 bases between them. Germline V gives CDR1 ENHRY, CDR2 SYGVKD.

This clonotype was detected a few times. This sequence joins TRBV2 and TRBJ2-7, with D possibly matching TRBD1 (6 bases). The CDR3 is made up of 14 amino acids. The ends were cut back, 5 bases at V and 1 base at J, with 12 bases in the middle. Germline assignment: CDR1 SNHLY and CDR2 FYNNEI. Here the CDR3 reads CASSKQGQSYEQYF. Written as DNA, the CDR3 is TGTGCCAGCAGTAAACAGGGTCAGTCCTACGAGCAGTACTTC.

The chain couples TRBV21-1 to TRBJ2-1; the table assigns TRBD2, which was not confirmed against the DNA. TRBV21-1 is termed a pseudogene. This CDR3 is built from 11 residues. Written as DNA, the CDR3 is TGTTTCTCGGAGGTAAACAATGAGCAGTTCTTC. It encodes CFSEVNNEQFF.

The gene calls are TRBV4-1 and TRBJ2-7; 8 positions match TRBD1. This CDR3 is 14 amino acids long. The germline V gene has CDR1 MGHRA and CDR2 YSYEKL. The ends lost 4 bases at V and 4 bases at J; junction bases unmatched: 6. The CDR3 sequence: CASSPGQVGYEQYF. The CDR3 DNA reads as TGCGCCAGCAGCCCGGGACAGGTTGGGTACGAGCAGTACTTC.

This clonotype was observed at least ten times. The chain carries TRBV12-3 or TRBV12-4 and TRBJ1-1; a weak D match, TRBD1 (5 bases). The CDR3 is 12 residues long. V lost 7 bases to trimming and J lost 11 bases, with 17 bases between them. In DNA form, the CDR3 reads TGTGCCAGCACAAGACAGCTCCCCGCTGCTTTCTTT. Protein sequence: CASTRQLPAAFF.

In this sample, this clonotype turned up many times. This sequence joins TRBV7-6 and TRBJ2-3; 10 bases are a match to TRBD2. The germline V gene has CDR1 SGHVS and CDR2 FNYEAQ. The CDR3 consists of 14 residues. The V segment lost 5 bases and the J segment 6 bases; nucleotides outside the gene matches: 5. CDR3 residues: CASSSSGGPDTQYF. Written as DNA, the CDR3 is TGTGCCAGCAGCAGTAGCGGGGGGCCGGATACGCAGTATTTT.

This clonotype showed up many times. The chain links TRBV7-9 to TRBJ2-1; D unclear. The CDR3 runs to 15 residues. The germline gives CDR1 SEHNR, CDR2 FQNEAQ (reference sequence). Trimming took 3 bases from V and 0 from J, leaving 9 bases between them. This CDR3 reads CASSFGPNSYNEQFF. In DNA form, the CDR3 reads TGTGCCAGCAGCTTCGGGCCGAACTCCTACAATGAGCAGTTCTTC.

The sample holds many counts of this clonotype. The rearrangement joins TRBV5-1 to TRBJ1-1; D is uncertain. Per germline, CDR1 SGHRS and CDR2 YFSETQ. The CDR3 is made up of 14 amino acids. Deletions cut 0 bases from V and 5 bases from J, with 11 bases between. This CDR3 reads CASSLALLGTEAFF. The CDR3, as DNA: TGCGCCAGCAGCTTGGCCCTGCTAGGGACTGAAGCTTTCTTT.

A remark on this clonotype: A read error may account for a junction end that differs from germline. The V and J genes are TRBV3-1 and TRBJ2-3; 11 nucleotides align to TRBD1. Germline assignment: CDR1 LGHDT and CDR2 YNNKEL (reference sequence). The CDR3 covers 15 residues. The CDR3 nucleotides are TGTGCCAGCACCCAAGGACAGGGGGCGACAGATACGCAGTATTTT. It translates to CASTQGQGATDTQYF.

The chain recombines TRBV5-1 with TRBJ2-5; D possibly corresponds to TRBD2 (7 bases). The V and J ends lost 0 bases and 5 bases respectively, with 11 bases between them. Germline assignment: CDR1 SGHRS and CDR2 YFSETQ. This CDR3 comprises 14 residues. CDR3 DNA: TGCGCCAGCAGCTTGGGCGGGGGCTCGGAGACCCAGTACTTC. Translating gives CASSLGGGSETQYF.

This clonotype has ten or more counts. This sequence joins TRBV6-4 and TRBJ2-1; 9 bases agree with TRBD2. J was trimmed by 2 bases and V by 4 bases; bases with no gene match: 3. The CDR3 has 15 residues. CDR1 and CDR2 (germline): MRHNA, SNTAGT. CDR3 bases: TGTGCCAGCAGTGTTAGCGGGGGCCCCTACAATGAGCAGTTCTTC. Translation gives CASSVSGGPYNEQFF.

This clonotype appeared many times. The chain's CDR3 is CASSVAAGLIMNTEAFF. DNA for the CDR3: TGTGCCAGCAGCGTAGCGGCAGGCCTTATCATGAACACTGAAGCTTTCTTT. The chain joins TRBV9 to TRBJ1-1, with D unresolved. Trimming took 0 bases from V and 0 from J, leaving 15 bases between them. Looked up from germline, CDR1 is SGDLS and CDR2 is YYNGEE. This CDR3 comprises 17 residues.

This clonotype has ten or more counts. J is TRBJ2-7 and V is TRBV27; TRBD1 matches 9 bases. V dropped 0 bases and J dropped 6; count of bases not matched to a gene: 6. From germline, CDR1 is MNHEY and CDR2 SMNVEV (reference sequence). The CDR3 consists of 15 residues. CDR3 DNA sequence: TGTGCCAGCAGTTTATCGAAGGGACAGGGTCCCGAGCAGTACTTC. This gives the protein CASSLSKGQGPEQYF.

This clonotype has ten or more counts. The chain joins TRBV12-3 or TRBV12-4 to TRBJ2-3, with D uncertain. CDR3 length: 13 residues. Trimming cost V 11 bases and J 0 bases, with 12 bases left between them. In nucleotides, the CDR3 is TGTGCCTCGTTTCGGGCTAGCACAGATACGCAGTATTTT. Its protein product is CASFRASTDTQYF.

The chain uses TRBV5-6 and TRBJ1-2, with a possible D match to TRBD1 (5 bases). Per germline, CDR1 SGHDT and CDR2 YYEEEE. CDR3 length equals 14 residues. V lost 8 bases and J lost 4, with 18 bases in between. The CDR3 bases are TGTGCCAGGGGCCGCGGGGGAGGCGTCTATGGCTACACCTTC. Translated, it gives CARGRGGGVYGYTF.

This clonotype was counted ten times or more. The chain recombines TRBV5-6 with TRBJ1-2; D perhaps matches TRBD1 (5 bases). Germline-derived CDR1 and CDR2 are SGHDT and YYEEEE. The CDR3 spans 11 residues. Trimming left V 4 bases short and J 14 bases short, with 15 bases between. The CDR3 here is CASSLGDGGTF. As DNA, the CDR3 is TGTGCCAGCAGCCTAGGGGACGGCGGGACCTTC.